Presented here are 11 T cell receptor beta chains from one specimen sequenced in a study of T cell responses to AZD1222 COVID-19 vaccine. Produced via immunoSEQ multiplex PCR; TCRdb's table is partial and in-frame only. This table holds about 79,000 clones, about 91% found once. Sequencing was performed on peripheral blood, taken on day 0 of MenACWY control vaccination. These receptors came from an adult in good health.

The V call is TRBV5-1, the J call TRBJ2-1; perhaps TRBD1 as D (6 bases). There are 12 residues in the CDR3. Germline V CDR1 and CDR2: SGHRS, YFSETQ. Trimming took off 7 bases at V and 6 bases at J, with 11 bases between the two ends. The CDR3 DNA reads TGCGCCAGCGGGCCGGACAGCAATGAGCAGTTCTTC. This codes for CASGPDSNEQFF.

This rearrangement joins TRBV5-1 to TRBJ2-3; the D gene is possibly TRBD1 (5 bases). This CDR3 contains 17 residues. V lost 0 bases to trimming and J lost 0 bases, with 14 bases between them. Per germline, CDR1 SGHRS and CDR2 YFSETQ. CDR3 protein: CASSLEGHPTSTDTQYF. CDR3 in DNA: TGCGCCAGCAGCTTGGAAGGACATCCGACTAGCACAGATACGCAGTATTTT.

The chain employs TRBV3-1 (or the pseudogene TRBV3-2) and TRBJ2-1, with TRBD2 identical over 12 bases. Trimming took 0 bases from V and 8 from J; bases not matched to a gene: 8. The CDR3 totals 17 residues. Germline assignment: CDR1 LGHDT and CDR2 YNNKEL (reference sequence). CDR3 nucleotide sequence: TGTGCCAGCAGCCAAGATCTAGCGGGAGGGCCGGTCTATGAGCAGTTCTTC. Its protein is CASSQDLAGGPVYEQFF.

The V call is TRBV27, the J call TRBJ1-5; 7 bases line up with TRBD1. The CDR3 is 15 residues long. The ends lost 5 bases at V and 3 bases at J; junction bases unmatched: 7. Germline loops: CDR1 MNHEY, CDR2 SMNVEV (reference sequence). The CDR3 nucleotides are TGTGCCAGCAGTCCCGCGGACAGGCTCAATCAGCCCCAGCATTTT. Its translation is CASSPADRLNQPQHF.

This rearrangement joins TRBV9 to TRBJ1-4; 11 nucleotides line up with TRBD1. V was clipped by 3 bases and J by 7 bases; unmatched bases: 5. The CDR3 sequence is 15 residues long. Germline assignment: CDR1 SGDLS and CDR2 YYNGEE. The CDR3 bases are TGTGCCAGCAGCGGCGGGACAGGGGGTAGTGAAAAACTGTTTTTT. Amino acids: CASSGGTGGSEKLFF.

V and J are TRBV7-9 and TRBJ1-1; 7 bases match TRBD1. The CDR3 spans 17 residues. Germline-derived CDR1 and CDR2 are SEHNR and FQNEAQ (reference sequence). The V gene end was trimmed by 2 bases and the J gene end by 1 base; junction bases not matched to a gene: 10. CDR3 residues: CASSLLPGRGENTEAFF. The CDR3 DNA is TGTGCCAGCAGCTTATTACCCGGCAGGGGGGAGAACACTGAAGCTTTCTTT. Based on the CDR3 plus reference TRBV7-9 and TRBJ1-1, the full variable domain is DTGVSQNPRHKITKRGQNVTFRCDPISEHNRLYWYRQTLGQGPEFLTYFQNEAQLEKSRLLSDRFSAERPKGSFSTLEIQRTEQGDSAMYLCASSLLPGRGENTEAFFGQGTRLTVV.

This clone has only a few counts. The V gene is TRBV28, the J gene TRBJ2-2, with a tentative D call TRBD2 (6 bases). The CDR3 has 15 residues. CDR1 is MDHEN and CDR2 is SYDVKM in the germline V gene. V lost 2 bases and J 4 bases, leaving 11 bases between the germline ends. The CDR3: CASSLGGLVTGELFF. CDR3 bases: TGTGCCAGCAGTTTAGGAGGGTTGGTCACCGGGGAGCTGTTTTTT. Variable domain in full (rest from reference TRBV28 and TRBJ2-2): DVKVTQSSRYLVKRTGEKVFLECVQDMDHENMFWYRQDPGLGLRLIYFSYDVKMKEKGDIPEGYSVSREKKERFSLILESASTNQTSMYLCASSLGGLVTGELFFGEGSRLTVL.

This sequence joins TRBV6-5 and TRBJ2-7; 7 bases are shared with TRBD1. This CDR3 has 14 residues. The germline CDR1 and CDR2 sequences are MNHEY and SVGAGI. The V and J ends lost 2 bases and 5 bases, in that order; junction bases with no gene match: 6. The CDR3 sequence is CASSYIIDRDEQYF. CDR3 sequence (DNA): TGTGCCAGCAGTTACATCATAGACAGGGACGAGCAGTACTTC.

V gene TRBV3-1 (or the pseudogene TRBV3-2) combines with J gene TRBJ1-1; 11 nucleotides align to TRBD1. CDR3 length: 15 amino acids. CDR1 LGHDT and CDR2 YNNKEL come from the germline V gene (reference sequence). The ends lost 1 base at V and 4 bases at J; junction bases unmatched: 2. The CDR3 DNA reads TGTGCCAGCAGCCAAGGAGGGACAGGGGGCACTGAAGCTTTCTTT. Its translation: CASSQGGTGGTEAFF.

The V call is TRBV18, the J call TRBJ2-7, with TRBD1 matching 8 bases. Per germline, CDR1 KGHSH and CDR2 LQKENI. The CDR3 extends over 15 amino acids. Trimming took 3 bases from V and 5 from J; bases not matched to a gene: 9. CDR3 DNA sequence: TGTGCCAGCTCACCCCGCCCGGACAGGGTCCACGAGCAGTACTTC. It is translated as CASSPRPDRVHEQYF. Looking up the rest from reference TRBV18 and TRBJ2-7 gives the full variable domain: NAGVMQNPRHLVRRRGQEARLRCSPMKGHSHVYWYRQLPEEGLKFMVYLQKENIIDESGMPKERFSAEFPKEGPSILRIQQVVRGDSAAYFCASSPRPDRVHEQYFGPGTRLTVT.

The chain recombines TRBV2 with TRBJ1-1, with TRBD1 as a possible D gene (6 bases). The CDR3 covers 15 residues. CDR1 SNHLY and CDR2 FYNNEI come from the germline V gene. Trimming took 8 bases from V and 4 from J, leaving 20 bases between them. The CDR3 nucleotides are TGTGCCAGCTGGACCCCGGCAGGGGAAATCACTGAAGCTTTCTTT. Translation: CASWTPAGEITEAFF.